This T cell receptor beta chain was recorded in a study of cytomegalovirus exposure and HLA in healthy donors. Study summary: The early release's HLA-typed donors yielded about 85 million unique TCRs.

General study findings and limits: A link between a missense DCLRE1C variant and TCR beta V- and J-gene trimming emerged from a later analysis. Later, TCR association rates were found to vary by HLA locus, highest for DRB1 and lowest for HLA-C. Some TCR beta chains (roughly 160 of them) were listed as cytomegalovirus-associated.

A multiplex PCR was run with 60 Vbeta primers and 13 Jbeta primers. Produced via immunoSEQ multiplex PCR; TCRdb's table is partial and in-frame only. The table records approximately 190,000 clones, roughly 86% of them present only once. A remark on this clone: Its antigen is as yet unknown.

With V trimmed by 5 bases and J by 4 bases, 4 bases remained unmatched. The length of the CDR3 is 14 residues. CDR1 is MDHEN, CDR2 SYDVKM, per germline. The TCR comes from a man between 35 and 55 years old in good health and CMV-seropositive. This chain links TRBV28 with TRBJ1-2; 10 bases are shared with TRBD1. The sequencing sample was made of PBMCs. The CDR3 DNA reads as TGTGCCAGCAGTCCCTGGGACAGGGGCTATGGCTACACCTTC. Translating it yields CASSPWDRGYGYTF.